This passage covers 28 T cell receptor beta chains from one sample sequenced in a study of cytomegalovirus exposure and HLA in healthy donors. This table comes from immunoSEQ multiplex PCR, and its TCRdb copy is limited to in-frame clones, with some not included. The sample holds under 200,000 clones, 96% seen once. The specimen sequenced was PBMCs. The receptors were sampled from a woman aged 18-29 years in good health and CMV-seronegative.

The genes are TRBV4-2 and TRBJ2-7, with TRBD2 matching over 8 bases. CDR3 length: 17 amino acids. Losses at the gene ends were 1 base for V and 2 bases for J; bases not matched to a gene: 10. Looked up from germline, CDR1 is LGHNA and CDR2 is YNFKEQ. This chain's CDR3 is CASSQALLAGNTYEQYF. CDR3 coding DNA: TGTGCCAGCAGCCAAGCCTTGTTAGCGGGGAACACCTACGAGCAGTACTTC.

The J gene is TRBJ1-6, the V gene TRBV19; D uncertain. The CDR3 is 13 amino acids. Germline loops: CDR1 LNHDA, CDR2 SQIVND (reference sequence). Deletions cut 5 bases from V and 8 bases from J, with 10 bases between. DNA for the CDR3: TGTGCCAGTAGTCTCGGGAGAGATTCACCCCTCCACTTT. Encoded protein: CASSLGRDSPLHF.

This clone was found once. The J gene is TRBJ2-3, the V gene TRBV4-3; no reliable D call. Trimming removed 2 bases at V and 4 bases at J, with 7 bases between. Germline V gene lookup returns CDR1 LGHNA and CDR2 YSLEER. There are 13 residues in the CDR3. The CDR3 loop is CASSQRQSDTQYF. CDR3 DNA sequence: TGCGCCAGCAGCCAACGCCAGTCAGATACGCAGTATTTT.

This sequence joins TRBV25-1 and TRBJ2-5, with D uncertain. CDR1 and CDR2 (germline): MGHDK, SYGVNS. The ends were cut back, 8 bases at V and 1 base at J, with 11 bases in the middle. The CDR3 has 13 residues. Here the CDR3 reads CASLAASQETQYF. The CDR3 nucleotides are TGTGCCAGCTTGGCGGCCAGCCAAGAGACCCAGTACTTC.

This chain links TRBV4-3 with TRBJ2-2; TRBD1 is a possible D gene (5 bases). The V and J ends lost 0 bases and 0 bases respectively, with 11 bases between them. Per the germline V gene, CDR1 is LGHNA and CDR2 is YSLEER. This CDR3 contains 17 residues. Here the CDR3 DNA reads TGCGCCAGCAGCCAAGAAGTTGCGACAGCGAACACCGGGGAGCTGTTTTTT. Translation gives CASSQEVATANTGELFF.

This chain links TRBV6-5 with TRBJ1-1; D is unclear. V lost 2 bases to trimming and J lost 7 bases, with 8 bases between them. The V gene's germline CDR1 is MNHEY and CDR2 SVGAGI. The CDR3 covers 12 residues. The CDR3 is CASSYGQSEAFF. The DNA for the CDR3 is TGTGCCAGCAGTTACGGGCAGAGTGAAGCTTTCTTT.

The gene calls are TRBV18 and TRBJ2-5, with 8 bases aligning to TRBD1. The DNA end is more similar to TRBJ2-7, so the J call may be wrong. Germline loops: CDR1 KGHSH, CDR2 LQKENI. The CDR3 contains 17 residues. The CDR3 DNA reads TGTGCCAGCTCCCAAATCGGCGGACAGGGTTTGACCTACGAGCAGTACTTC. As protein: CASSQIGGQGLTYEQYF.

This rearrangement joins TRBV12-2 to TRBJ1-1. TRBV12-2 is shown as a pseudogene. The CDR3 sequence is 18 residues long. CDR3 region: CASRSPRDWVRYDTEAFF. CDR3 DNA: TGTGCAAGTCGCTCCCCACGGGACTGGGTAAGGTACGACACTGAAGCTTTCTTT.

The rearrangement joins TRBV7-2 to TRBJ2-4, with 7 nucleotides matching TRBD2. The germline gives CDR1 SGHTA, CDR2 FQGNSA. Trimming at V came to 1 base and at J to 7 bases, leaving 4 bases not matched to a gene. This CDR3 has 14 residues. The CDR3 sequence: CASSLVGEGNIQYF. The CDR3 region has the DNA TGTGCCAGCAGCTTAGTAGGGGAGGGCAACATTCAGTACTTC.

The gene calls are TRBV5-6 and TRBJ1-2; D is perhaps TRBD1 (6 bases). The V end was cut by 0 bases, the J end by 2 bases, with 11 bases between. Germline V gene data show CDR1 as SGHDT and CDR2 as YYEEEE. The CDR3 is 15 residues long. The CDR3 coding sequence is TGTGCCAGCAGCTTGGCGGAAAGGGGGAACTATGGCTACACCTTC. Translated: CASSLAERGNYGYTF.

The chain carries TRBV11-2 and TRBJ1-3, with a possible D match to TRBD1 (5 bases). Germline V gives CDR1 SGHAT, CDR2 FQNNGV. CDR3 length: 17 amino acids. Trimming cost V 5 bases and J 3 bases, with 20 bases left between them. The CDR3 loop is CASSSQPGRGIGNTIYF. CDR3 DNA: TGTGCCAGCAGCAGTCAACCCGGCCGGGGGATTGGAAACACCATATATTTT.

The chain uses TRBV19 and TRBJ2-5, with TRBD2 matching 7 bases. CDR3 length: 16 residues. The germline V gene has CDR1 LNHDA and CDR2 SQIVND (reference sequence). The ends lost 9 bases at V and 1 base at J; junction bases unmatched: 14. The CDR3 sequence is CASSVWGGTFQETQYF. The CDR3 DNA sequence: TGTGCCAGCAGTGTGTGGGGGGGAACCTTCCAAGAGACCCAGTACTTC.

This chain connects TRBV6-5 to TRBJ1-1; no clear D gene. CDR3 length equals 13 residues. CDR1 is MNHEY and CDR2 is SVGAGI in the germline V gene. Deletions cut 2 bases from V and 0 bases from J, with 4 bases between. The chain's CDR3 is CASSYEMNTEAFF. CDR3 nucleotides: TGTGCCAGCAGTTACGAGATGAACACTGAAGCTTTCTTT.

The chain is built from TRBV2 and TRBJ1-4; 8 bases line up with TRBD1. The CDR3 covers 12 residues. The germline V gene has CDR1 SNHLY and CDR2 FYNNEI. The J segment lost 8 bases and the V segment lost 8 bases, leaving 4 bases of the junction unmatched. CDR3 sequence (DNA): TGTGCCAGCGGAGGACAGGGCGAAAAACTGTTTTTT. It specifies CASGGQGEKLFF.

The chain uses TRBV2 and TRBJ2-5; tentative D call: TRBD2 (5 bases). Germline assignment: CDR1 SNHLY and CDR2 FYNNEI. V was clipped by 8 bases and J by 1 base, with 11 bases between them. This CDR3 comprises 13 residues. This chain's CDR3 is CASSTRLQETQYF. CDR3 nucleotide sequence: TGTGCCAGCTCCACTAGGCTCCAAGAGACCCAGTACTTC.

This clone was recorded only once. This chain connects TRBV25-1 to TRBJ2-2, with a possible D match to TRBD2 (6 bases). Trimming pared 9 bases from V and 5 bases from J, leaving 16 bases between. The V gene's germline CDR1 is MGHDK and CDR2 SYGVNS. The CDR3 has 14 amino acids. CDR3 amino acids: CASHHSGVTGELFF. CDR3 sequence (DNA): TGTGCCAGTCATCACTCGGGAGTAACCGGGGAGCTGTTTTTT.

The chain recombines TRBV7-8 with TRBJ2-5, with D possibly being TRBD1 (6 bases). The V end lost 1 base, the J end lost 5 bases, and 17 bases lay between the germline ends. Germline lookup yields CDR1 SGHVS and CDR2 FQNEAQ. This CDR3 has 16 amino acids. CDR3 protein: CASSLVWDKGGETQYF. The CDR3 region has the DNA TGTGCCAGCAGCTTAGTATGGGACAAGGGTGGGGAGACCCAGTACTTC.

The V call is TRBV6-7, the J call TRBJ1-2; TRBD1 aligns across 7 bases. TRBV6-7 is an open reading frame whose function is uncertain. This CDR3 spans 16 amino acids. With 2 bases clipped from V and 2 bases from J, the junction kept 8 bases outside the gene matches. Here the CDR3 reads CASSYEGAYINYGYTF. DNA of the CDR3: TGTGCCAGCAGTTACGAGGGGGCTTACATAAACTATGGCTACACCTTC.

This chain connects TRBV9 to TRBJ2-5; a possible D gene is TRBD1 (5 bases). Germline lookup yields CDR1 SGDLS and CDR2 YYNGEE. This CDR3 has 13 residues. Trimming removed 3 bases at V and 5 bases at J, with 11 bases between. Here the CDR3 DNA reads TGTGCCAGCAGCGGTAGGGGTATGGAGACCCAGTACTTC. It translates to CASSGRGMETQYF.

The CDR3 coding sequence is TGCGCCAGCAGCCAAGAATTGGGGCGGACCTATGGCTACACCTTC. This encodes CASSQELGRTYGYTF. The chain recombines TRBV4-1 with TRBJ1-2, with D possibly being TRBD1 (5 bases). The V and J ends lost 0 bases and 4 bases respectively, with 12 bases between them. CDR3 length: 15 residues. The germline CDR1 and CDR2 sequences are MGHRA and YSYEKL.

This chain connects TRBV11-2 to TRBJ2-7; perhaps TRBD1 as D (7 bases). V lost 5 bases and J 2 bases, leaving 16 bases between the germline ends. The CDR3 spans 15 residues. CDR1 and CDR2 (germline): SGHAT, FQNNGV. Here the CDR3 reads CASSAYRGGTYEQYF. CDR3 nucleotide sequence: TGTGCCAGCAGCGCCTACAGGGGAGGCACCTACGAGCAGTACTTC.

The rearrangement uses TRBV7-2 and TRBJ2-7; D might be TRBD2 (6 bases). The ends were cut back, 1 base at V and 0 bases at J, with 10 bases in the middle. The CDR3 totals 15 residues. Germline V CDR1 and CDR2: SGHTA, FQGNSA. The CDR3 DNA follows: TGTGCCAGCAGCTTAGTCGCGGGGAGCTCCTACGAGCAGTACTTC. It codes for CASSLVAGSSYEQYF.

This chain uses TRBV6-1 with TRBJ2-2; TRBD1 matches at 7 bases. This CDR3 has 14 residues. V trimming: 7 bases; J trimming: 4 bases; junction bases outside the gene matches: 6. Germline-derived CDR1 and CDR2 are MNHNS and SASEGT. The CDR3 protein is CASTDRDSTGELFF. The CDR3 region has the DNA TGTGCCAGCACCGACAGGGATTCCACCGGGGAGCTGTTTTTT.

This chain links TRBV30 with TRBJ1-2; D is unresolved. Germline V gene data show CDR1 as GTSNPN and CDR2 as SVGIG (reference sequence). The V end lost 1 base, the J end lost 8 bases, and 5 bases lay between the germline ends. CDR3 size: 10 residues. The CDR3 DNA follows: TGTGCCTGGAGTGGCGGGGGCTACACCTTC. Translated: CAWSGGGYTF.

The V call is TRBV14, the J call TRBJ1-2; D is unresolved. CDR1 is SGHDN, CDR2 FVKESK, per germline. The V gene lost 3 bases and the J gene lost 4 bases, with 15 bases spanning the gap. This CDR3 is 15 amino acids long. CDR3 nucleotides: TGTGCCAGCAGCCACTTGGCTGTCGGAGCCTATGGCTACACCTTC. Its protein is CASSHLAVGAYGYTF. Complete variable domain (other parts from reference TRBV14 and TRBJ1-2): EAGVTQFPSHSVIEKGQTVTLRCDPISGHDNLYWYRRVMGKEIKFLLHFVKESKQDESGMPNNRFLAERTGGTYSTLKVQPAELEDSGVYFCASSHLAVGAYGYTFGSGTRLTVV.

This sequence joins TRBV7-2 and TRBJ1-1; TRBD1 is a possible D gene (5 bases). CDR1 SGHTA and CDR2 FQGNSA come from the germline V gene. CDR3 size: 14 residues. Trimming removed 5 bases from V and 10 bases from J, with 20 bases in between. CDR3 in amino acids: CASSPFLTDRGAFF. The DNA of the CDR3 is TGTGCCAGCAGCCCCTTCTTGACAGATAGGGGAGCTTTCTTT. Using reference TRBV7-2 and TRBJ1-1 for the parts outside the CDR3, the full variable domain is GAGVSQSPSNKVTEKGKDVELRCDPISGHTALYWYRQSLGQGLEFLIYFQGNSAPDKSGLPSDRFSAERTGGSVSTLTIQRTQQEDSAVYLCASSPFLTDRGAFFGQGTRLTVV.

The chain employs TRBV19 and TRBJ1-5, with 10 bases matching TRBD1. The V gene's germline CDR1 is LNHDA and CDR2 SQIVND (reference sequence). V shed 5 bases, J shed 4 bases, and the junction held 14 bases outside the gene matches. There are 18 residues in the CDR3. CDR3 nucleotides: TGTGCCAGTAGTGCCGGGACAGGGGAGGGAGAAAGGAATCAGCCCCAGCATTTT. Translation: CASSAGTGEGERNQPQHF.

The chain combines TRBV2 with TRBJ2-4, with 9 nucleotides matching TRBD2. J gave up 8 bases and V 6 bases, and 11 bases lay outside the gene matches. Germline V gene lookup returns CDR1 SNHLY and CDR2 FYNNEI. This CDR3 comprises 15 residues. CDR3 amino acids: CASRDFSGGLDIQYF. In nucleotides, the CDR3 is TGTGCCAGCAGGGACTTTAGCGGGGGTCTGGACATTCAGTACTTC. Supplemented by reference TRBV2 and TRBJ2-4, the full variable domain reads EPEVTQTPSHQVTQMGQEVILRCVPISNHLYFYWYRQILGQKVEFLVSFYNNEISEKSEIFDDQFSVERPDGSNFTLKIRSTKLEDSAMYFCASRDFSGGLDIQYFGAGTRLSVL.